By sample share, the clone carrying this T cell receptor (beta chain) is medium-sized. What it binds is not known. The data originate from a study of vaccination and CD4 T cells after COVID-19. The study, taken as a whole, reports: Only relatively few convalescent patients were studied, and early post-infection timepoints were not analyzed.

Sequencing of the DNA from cultured CD4+ T cells was carried out with the Oncomine TCR Beta short-read assay. TCRdb re-derived calls from the PCR reads in MiXCR, one entry per CDR3 protein. The sample consists of 15,000 to 18,000 distinct CDR3 sequences, more than 35% of them appearing once. Sample treatment: approximately 10-day PBMC culture with coronavirus spike peptide pools or control peptides (ViraFEST assay). The CDR3 runs to 16 residues. The J segment lost 0 bases and the V segment lost 0 bases, leaving 2 bases of the junction unmatched. CDR1 is LNHNV and CDR2 is YYDKDF in the germline V gene (reference sequence).

The specimen comprised CD4+ T cells from blood, cultured in vitro, sampled before SARS-CoV-2 vaccination. This chain links TRBV15 with TRBJ1-3; TRBD1 agrees at 7 bases. The receptor was isolated from a human donor who had recovered from COVID-19. This CDR3 is CATSRDYRGSGNTIYF. The DNA of the CDR3 is TGTGCCACCAGCAGAGATTACAGGGGCTCTGGAAACACCATATATTTT.